These T cell receptor beta chains were read from a single sample in a study of response to subunit inactivated influenza vaccine. One entry per CDR3 protein results from TCRdb running MiXCR on the RT-PCR reads. Seen here are about 650,000 distinct CDR3 sequences, approximately 14% observed once, and the top ten hold approximately 10%. The specimen comprised PBMCs from blood, sampled 11 to 12 days after vaccination. Every receptor here comes from a man in his fifties who received an inactivated influenza vaccine. CDR3s include the opening cysteine and the closing phenylalanine or tryptophan. D genes are given only for firm matches. Where a row states a size, it is once, few, many or the class of an expanded clone; other rows omit it.

clone_size	v_call	d_call	j_call	cdr3_nt	cdr3_aa
NA	TRBV20-1	TRBD2	TRBJ2-7	TGCAGTGCTAGAAGGTCTAGCGGGAGTTCCTCGTACGAGCAGTACTTC	CSARRSSGSSSYEQYF
NA	TRBV10-3	NA	TRBJ2-3	TGTGCCATCAATAACAGGATGAGCACAGATACGCAGTATTTT	CAINNRMSTDTQYF
NA	TRBV12-3/TRBV12-4	NA	TRBJ1-1	TGTGCCAGCAGTTTAAGAACGGACACTGACGCTTTCTTT	CASSLRTDTDAFF
few	TRBV4-1	NA	TRBJ1-2	TGCGCCAGCAGCCAAACTGGGATCTATGGCTACACCTTC	CASSQTGIYGYTF
many	TRBV5-5	NA	TRBJ2-3	TGTGCCAGCAGCTTGGATCGCGGGAGCACAGATACGCAGTATTTT	CASSLDRGSTDTQYF
many	TRBV7-2	NA	TRBJ2-3	TGTGCCAGCAGCTTACGCTGGGGTGCAGATACGCAGTATTTT	CASSLRWGADTQYF
few	TRBV9	TRBD2	TRBJ2-3	TGTGCCAGCAGCGTTGGACTAGCGGGAGTAACAGATACGCAGTATTTT	CASSVGLAGVTDTQYF
few	TRBV20-1	NA	TRBJ2-3	TGCAGTGCTAGAACGCCGCGGGAAGGCACAGATACGCAGTATTTT	CSARTPREGTDTQYF
NA	TRBV2	NA	TRBJ2-1	TGTGCCACCCACCAGCTGCCGGGGGTTGAGCAGTTCTTC	CATHQLPGVEQFF
few	TRBV3-1	NA	TRBJ2-7	TGTGCCAGCAGCCAAGATACCGGCGAGCAGTACTTC	CASSQDTGEQYF
NA	TRBV6-5	NA	TRBJ1-1	TGTGCCAGCAGTTACTCTAGGAAGAACACTGAAGCTTTCTTT	CASSYSRKNTEAFF
NA	TRBV28	NA	TRBJ2-5	TGTGCCAGCAGTGAAGGTAGCGGGACAGGAGAGACCCAGTACTTC	CASSEGSGTGETQYF
many	TRBV20-1	TRBD2	TRBJ2-1	TGCAGTGCTAGAGGACTAGCGGGATCCAATGAGCAGTTCTTC	CSARGLAGSNEQFF
many	TRBV4-2	NA	TRBJ1-2	TGTGCCAGCAGCCAAGACGACTATGGCTACACCTTC	CASSQDDYGYTF
NA	TRBV28	TRBD1	TRBJ1-4	TGTGCCAGCAGCTACTTGACAGGGGGTGGTGAAAAACTGTTTTTT	CASSYLTGGGEKLFF
few	TRBV20-1	NA	TRBJ2-5	TGCAGTGCTAGAGCCCCGGGGACCGAGACCCAGTACTTC	CSARAPGTETQYF
NA	TRBV12-3/TRBV12-4	TRBD1	TRBJ1-6	TGTGCCAGCAGTTTGGACAGGTCAAGTTCACCCCTCCACTTT	CASSLDRSSSPLHF
NA	TRBV5-5	NA	TRBJ2-7	TGTGCCAGCAGCTATTTTGGCGGCACCTACGAGCAGTACTTC	CASSYFGGTYEQYF
NA	TRBV29-1	TRBD1	TRBJ2-5	TGCAGCGTGGGACAGGTTCTGCAGGAGACCCAGTACTTC	CSVGQVLQETQYF
NA	TRBV20-1	NA	TRBJ2-7	TGCAGTGCTTCTTCGATACCCTACGAGCAGTACTTC	CSASSIPYEQYF
NA	TRBV5-1	TRBD2	TRBJ2-3	TGCGCCAGCAGCTTTGGGACTAGCGGGGGAACAGATACGCAGTATTTT	CASSFGTSGGTDTQYF
many	TRBV12-3/TRBV12-4	NA	TRBJ1-5	TGTGCCAGCAGCGCGAGAAGCGATCAGCCCCAGCATTTT	CASSARSDQPQHF
NA	TRBV20-1	TRBD2	TRBJ2-1	TGCAGTGCTAGCGGACTAGCGGGCCTGAACAATGAGCAGTTCTTC	CSASGLAGLNNEQFF
NA	TRBV29-1	NA	TRBJ1-2	TGCAGCGTTGACCGGCAGGACCTCTATGGCTACACCTTC	CSVDRQDLYGYTF
many	TRBV20-1	TRBD2	TRBJ2-7	TGCAGTGCTAGCGATCTAGCGGGAGGTACTTACGAGCAGTACTTC	CSASDLAGGTYEQYF
few	TRBV18	TRBD1	TRBJ2-1	TGTGCCAGCTCACCAGGGTCACAGGGGGCGCGTTGGGAGCAGTTCTTC	CASSPGSQGARWEQFF
few	TRBV4-3	TRBD1	TRBJ1-2	TGCGCCAGCACCGGGGACAGAGCTAACTATGGCTACACCTTC	CASTGDRANYGYTF
NA	TRBV29-1	NA	TRBJ1-3	TGCAGCGTTGGGGTTTACTCTGGAAACACCATATATTTT	CSVGVYSGNTIYF
NA	TRBV20-1	NA	TRBJ1-1	TGCAGGGCCGGGGAGAACACTGAAGCTTTCTTT	CRAGENTEAFF
NA	TRBV28	NA	TRBJ1-4	TGTGCCAGCAGTGTCGACAGGTATAATGAAAAACTGTTTTTT	CASSVDRYNEKLFF
few	TRBV6-2/TRBV6-3	TRBD1	TRBJ2-1	TGTGCCAGCAGTAGTTCCCGGGACAGTCGAAATGAGCAGTTCTTC	CASSSSRDSRNEQFF
few	TRBV11-2	NA	TRBJ2-7	TGTGCCAGTCAGACGGGGTCACCCGAATACGAGCAGTACTTC	CASQTGSPEYEQYF
few	TRBV20-1	NA	TRBJ1-1	TGCAGGGTTGCGGGCCCAAACACTGAAGCTTTCTTT	CRVAGPNTEAFF
NA	TRBV20-1	NA	TRBJ2-2	TGCAGTGCCCCTGACAAGTTGCATCGGGACACCGGGGAGCTGTTTTTT	CSAPDKLHRDTGELFF
NA	TRBV6-5	NA	TRBJ1-2	TGTGCCAGCAATGACGGGTCCTACGGAGCTCCTGGTGGCTACACCTTC	CASNDGSYGAPGGYTF
NA	TRBV29-1	NA	TRBJ1-1	TGCAGCGCCCGTCCGGACGGCACTGAAGCTTTCTTT	CSARPDGTEAFF
NA	TRBV20-1	NA	TRBJ2-1	TGCAGTGCTCCTCCGGACAGCTACAATGAGCAGTTCTTC	CSAPPDSYNEQFF
few	TRBV12-3/TRBV12-4	NA	TRBJ2-5	TGTGCCAGCAGTCGGAATGGGGAGACCCAGTACTTC	CASSRNGETQYF
few	TRBV29-1	NA	TRBJ2-1	TGCAGCGTTGAAGTAGGTGGGATAATTTACAATGAGCAGTTCTTC	CSVEVGGIIYNEQFF
few	TRBV11-2	NA	TRBJ2-7	TGTGCCAGCAGCTTAGAGGGTTTCCACGAGCAGTACTTC	CASSLEGFHEQYF
few	TRBV4-3	TRBD2	TRBJ2-3	TGCGCCAGCAGCCAAGAAGCGGGACTCCTCACAGATACGCAGTATTTT	CASSQEAGLLTDTQYF
NA	TRBV2	TRBD2	TRBJ2-7	TGTGCCAGCGGCCGGACTAGCGGGATTTCCCCCTCCTACGAGCAGTACTTC	CASGRTSGISPSYEQYF
many	TRBV3-1	TRBD2	TRBJ2-5	TGTGCCAGCAATGAGCGGGGGGGTACAGAGACCCAGTACTTC	CASNERGGTETQYF
few	TRBV10-3	NA	TRBJ2-6	TGTGCCATCAAAGCGGGCTCTGGGGCCAACGTCCTGACTTTC	CAIKAGSGANVLTF